This T cell receptor beta chain was captured by sequencing in a study of Ad26.COV2.S vaccination and SARS-CoV-2 variants. About the study: Intramuscularly, Ad26.COV2.S was given either once or twice, 56 days apart.

Findings of the study overall: Across vaccine and placebo recipients, the breadth of non-spike TCRs was similar.

Measured with immunoSEQ multiplex PCR; TCRdb has only the in-frame clones, and not every one. The repertoire holds 500,000 or so clones, with 89% as singletons. This clone was seen once. The antigen is unknown. The treatment here: 15 to 20 received Ad26.COV2.S at low or high dose, single or two shots; 5 received placebo; per-sample allocation not given. Vaccine and placebo recipients were sampled on day 63 after the first injection. CDR1 and CDR2 from the germline V gene are LGHDT and YNNKEL (reference sequence). This CDR3 comprises 13 residues. The V gene end was trimmed by 4 bases and the J gene end by 3 bases; junction bases not matched to a gene: 2.

The sequenced sample was peripheral blood, obtained in a trial of Ad26.COV2.S vaccine versus placebo. V usage is TRBV3-1 (or the pseudogene TRBV3-2) and J usage is TRBJ1-2; 7 positions agree with TRBD1. The clonotype was recovered from a person aged 18-65 years who received the Ad26.COV2.S COVID-19 vaccine or a placebo. CDR3 region: CASSRDSDYGYTF. DNA of the CDR3: TGTGCCAGCAGCCGGGACAGCGACTATGGCTACACCTTC.